Each of the 22 T cell receptor beta chains below was sequenced from the same sample in a study of human thymus T cells. The repertoire was sequenced with immunoSEQ multiplex PCR; TCRdb's copy has only in-frame clones and lacks some. The sample has some 120,000 clones; around 94% are singletons. Resections removed during corrective heart surgery provided the thymus tissue used. The sample comprised thymus tissue. The receptors here all came from a boy under three years old with a congenital heart defect but otherwise immunologically healthy.

The chain employs TRBV4-1 and TRBJ2-7, with a tentative D call TRBD2 (5 bases). The germline V and J ends were trimmed by 0 bases and 3 bases, with 15 bases remaining between them. CDR1 is MGHRA, CDR2 YSYEKL, per germline. The CDR3 sequence is 16 residues long. The CDR3 spells CASSQDGVGSDYEQYF. The CDR3 DNA reads as TGCGCCAGCAGCCAAGATGGGGTGGGGAGCGACTACGAGCAGTACTTC.

This clone appeared a single time. This chain links TRBV6-5 with TRBJ2-2; no clear D. V dropped 1 base and J dropped 5 bases, with 14 bases sitting between them. The V gene's germline CDR1 is MNHEY and CDR2 SVGAGI. The CDR3 is 16 residues long. The CDR3 sequence is CASSYYDWVRTGELFF. CDR3 nucleotide sequence: TGTGCCAGCAGTTACTACGACTGGGTGAGGACCGGGGAGCTGTTTTTT.

The CDR3 DNA reads TGTGCCAGCAGTTTGACTAGCGGGGGGGATACGCAGTATTTT. It is translated as CASSLTSGGDTQYF. The J gene is TRBJ2-3, the V gene TRBV28; 13 nucleotides agree with TRBD2. J lost 6 bases, V lost 3 bases, and 0 bases had no gene match. Looked up from germline, CDR1 is MDHEN and CDR2 is SYDVKM. The CDR3 spans 14 residues.

The V gene is TRBV7-2, the J gene TRBJ1-6, with no clear D. The germline gives CDR1 SGHTA, CDR2 FQGNSA. V lost 5 bases and J 14 bases, leaving 13 bases between the germline ends. The CDR3 loop spans 12 amino acids. The CDR3 sequence: CASSLPGLTLHF. CDR3 bases: TGTGCCAGCAGCCTCCCGGGCCTTACCCTCCACTTT.

The J gene is TRBJ1-2, the V gene TRBV11-1, with D perhaps TRBD1 (5 bases). CDR3 length: 14 amino acids. V was clipped by 2 bases and J by 4 bases, with 11 bases between them. Germline CDR1 and CDR2: SGHAT and FQDESV (reference sequence). Here the CDR3 DNA reads TGTGCCAGCAGCTTATCTCCAGGGCCCTATGGCTACACCTTC. Amino acids: CASSLSPGPYGYTF. Based on the CDR3 plus reference TRBV11-1 and TRBJ1-2, the full variable domain is EAEVAQSPRYKITEKSQAVAFWCDPISGHATLYWYRQILGQGPELLVQFQDESVVDDSQLPKDRFSAERLKGVDSTLKIQPAELGDSAMYLCASSLSPGPYGYTFGSGTRLTVV.

The chain combines TRBV4-1 with TRBJ1-4, with D tentatively TRBD1 (5 bases). The CDR3 length is 16 residues. In germline, CDR1 is MGHRA, CDR2 YSYEKL. Trimming pared 5 bases from V and 2 bases from J, leaving 15 bases between. CDR3 protein: CASSYPQGTTNEKLFF. The CDR3 coding sequence is TGCGCCAGCAGCTATCCCCAGGGTACTACTAATGAAAAACTGTTTTTT.

V and J are TRBV4-2 and TRBJ1-2; a possible D gene is TRBD1 (5 bases). Germline V gene data show CDR1 as LGHNA and CDR2 as YNFKEQ. V gave up 0 bases and J gave up 7 bases, with 12 bases separating them. This CDR3 contains 14 residues. CDR3 protein: CASSQDRAGGGYTF. CDR3 DNA sequence: TGTGCCAGCAGCCAAGACAGGGCGGGGGGTGGCTACACCTTC.

The chain uses TRBV12-5 and TRBJ2-3; 7 bases match TRBD2. The CDR3 spans 16 residues. Unmatched junction bases numbered 8, after V lost 2 bases and J lost 3 bases. Per germline, CDR1 LGHNT and CDR2 FRNRAP. The CDR3: CASGLPSGYTTDTQYF. For the CDR3, the DNA is TGTGCTAGTGGTTTGCCTAGCGGCTATACTACAGATACGCAGTATTTT.

CDR3 in amino acids: CASSPLIGDTQYF. The DNA of the CDR3 is TGTGCCAGCAGCCCCCTTATTGGGGATACGCAGTATTTT. The chain recombines TRBV7-8 with TRBJ2-3; D ambiguous. The germline V and J ends were trimmed by 5 bases and 6 bases, with 12 bases remaining between them. CDR1 is SGHVS and CDR2 is FQNEAQ in the germline V gene. CDR3 length: 13 residues. The full variable domain, its missing parts supplied by reference TRBV7-8 and TRBJ2-3, is GAGVSQSPRYKVAKRGQDVALRCDPISGHVSLFWYQQALGQGPEFLTYFQNEAQLDKSGLPSDRFFAERPEGSVSTLKIQRTQQEDSAVYLCASSPLIGDTQYFGPGTRLTVL.

The gene calls are TRBV11-3 and TRBJ2-1; 9 bases agree with TRBD2. With 10 bases clipped from V and 8 bases from J, the junction kept 9 bases outside the gene matches. The CDR3 has 13 amino acids. The germline CDR1 and CDR2 sequences are SGHNT and YENEEA. DNA of the CDR3: TGTGCCAACTCTAGCGGGGTCATATATGAGCAGTTCTTC. It encodes CANSSGVIYEQFF.

The rearrangement links TRBV12-2 to TRBJ2-3; the table's D gene call, TRBD2, was not cross checked with the DNA. TRBV12-2 is a documented pseudogene. The CDR3 is 11 amino acids. Written as DNA, the CDR3 is TGTGCAAGTCCCCTCACAGATACGCAGTATTTT. It codes for CASPLTDTQYF.

V is TRBV6-1 and J is TRBJ1-1; D perhaps matches TRBD1 (6 bases). Trimming cost V 2 bases and J 2 bases, with 9 bases left between them. Germline V CDR1 and CDR2: MNHNS, SASEGT. This CDR3 contains 14 residues. The CDR3 bases are TGTGCCAGCAGTGAAAAGGGGGTTAACACTGAAGCTTTCTTT. Residues: CASSEKGVNTEAFF.

The chain recombines TRBV7-9 with TRBJ2-7; D is possibly TRBD1 or TRBD2 (6 bases each). This CDR3 has 14 amino acids. Trimming cost V 3 bases and J 5 bases, with 14 bases left between them. CDR1 and CDR2 from the germline V gene are SEHNR and FQNEAQ (reference sequence). CDR3 protein: CASSFEQGGDEQYF. CDR3 DNA sequence: TGTGCCAGCAGCTTTGAACAGGGCGGGGACGAGCAGTACTTC.

The chain is built from TRBV10-2 and TRBJ1-1; possibly TRBD1 for D (6 bases). The CDR3 runs to 15 residues. V shed 3 bases and J shed 4 bases, with 15 bases lying between them. Germline V CDR1 and CDR2: WSHSY, SAAADI. CDR3 residues: CASSDTGGAPTEAFF. As DNA, the CDR3 is TGCGCCAGCAGTGATACGGGGGGCGCGCCCACTGAAGCTTTCTTT.

The V gene is TRBV6-5, the J gene TRBJ1-2, with a possible D match to TRBD1 (6 bases). Deletions cut 2 bases from V and 2 bases from J, with 6 bases between. CDR3 length equals 13 residues. From germline, CDR1 is MNHEY and CDR2 SVGAGI. Here the CDR3 DNA reads TGTGCCAGCAGTTACCAGGGGAACTATGGCTACACCTTC. This encodes CASSYQGNYGYTF.

The V and J genes are TRBV5-5 and TRBJ1-3; 7 nucleotides align to TRBD1. This CDR3 spans 14 amino acids. CDR1 is SGHKS, CDR2 YYEKEE, per germline (reference sequence). The junction had 0 bases not matched to a gene; V was cut back by 1 base and J by 2 bases. The CDR3 sequence: CASSLTGAGNTIYF. In DNA, the CDR3 is TGTGCCAGCAGCTTGACAGGGGCTGGAAACACCATATATTTT.

This clone has a single count. The chain combines TRBV5-1 with TRBJ2-1, with 8 bases fitting TRBD1. Trimming at V came to 0 bases and at J to 1 base, leaving 0 bases not matched to a gene. This CDR3 region has 15 residues. Germline V gene data show CDR1 as SGHRS and CDR2 as YFSETQ. The CDR3 sequence is CASSLGQGSYNEQFF. The CDR3 DNA reads as TGCGCCAGCAGCTTGGGACAGGGGTCCTACAATGAGCAGTTCTTC.

This sequence joins TRBV9 and TRBJ2-3; 11 positions match TRBD2. V trimming: 0 bases; J trimming: 1 base; junction bases outside the gene matches: 22. This CDR3 region has 23 residues. The germline V gene encodes CDR1 SGDLS and CDR2 YYNGEE. As DNA, the CDR3 is TGTGCCAGCAGCGTAGAAGTCCTTCAACTAGCGGGGGCCGGATCCCCTTGCACAGATACGCAGTATTTT. This codes for CASSVEVLQLAGAGSPCTDTQYF.

V usage is TRBV6-5 and J usage is TRBJ1-2; possible D gene TRBD1, 6 bases. Germline assignment: CDR1 MNHEY and CDR2 SVGAGI. The CDR3 consists of 15 residues. V was clipped by 11 bases and J by 8 bases, with 27 bases between them. In nucleotides, the CDR3 is TGTGCCGCCCGACGGGGGCAGGGGACGTGGGGAGGCTACACCTTC. Amino acid sequence: CAARRGQGTWGGYTF.

In DNA, the CDR3 is TGTGCCAGCAGTGTGACTAGCGGGGGGGTACACTACGAGCAGTACTTC. This gives the protein CASSVTSGGVHYEQYF. The chain combines TRBV2 with TRBJ2-7; 14 nucleotides match TRBD2. This CDR3 has 16 amino acids. Looked up from germline, CDR1 is SNHLY and CDR2 is FYNNEI. V trimming: 4 bases; J trimming: 3 bases; junction bases outside the gene matches: 5.

The CDR3 coding sequence is TGTGCCAGCGGGGGTAGCGGAAGGAACACCGGGGAGCTGTTTTTT. Protein product: CASGGSGRNTGELFF. This chain joins TRBV7-9 and TRBJ2-2; weak D call: TRBD2 (6 bases). This CDR3 has 15 residues. CDR1 and CDR2 from the germline V gene are SEHNR and FQNEAQ (reference sequence). V was trimmed by 8 bases and J by 1 base, leaving 14 bases between them. The entire variable domain, with the rest obtained from reference TRBV7-9 and TRBJ2-2, is as follows: DTGVSQNPRHKITKRGQNVTFRCDPISEHNRLYWYRQTLGQGPEFLTYFQNEAQLEKSRLLSDRFSAERPKGSFSTLEIQRTEQGDSAMYLCASGGSGRNTGELFFGEGSRLTVL.

The chain joins TRBV28 to TRBJ2-3, with D possibly being TRBD2 (6 bases). V was pared by 5 bases and J by 6 bases, with 12 bases between. CDR3 size: 13 residues. The germline gives CDR1 MDHEN, CDR2 SYDVKM. CDR3 region: CASSPNRGDTQYF. In nucleotides, the CDR3 is TGTGCCAGCAGTCCTAACCGGGGGGATACGCAGTATTTT. The full variable domain, with the rest looked up from reference TRBV28 and TRBJ2-3, is DVKVTQSSRYLVKRTGEKVFLECVQDMDHENMFWYRQDPGLGLRLIYFSYDVKMKEKGDIPEGYSVSREKKERFSLILESASTNQTSMYLCASSPNRGDTQYFGPGTRLTVL.